The clone carrying this T cell receptor (beta chain) came up many times. Its antigen is unidentified. Germline V gene sequence: CDR1 SQVTM, CDR2 ANQGSEA. This CDR3 spans 13 amino acids. Trimming pared 3 bases from V and 0 bases from J, leaving 9 bases between. These data come from a study of T cells in Graves' hyperthyroidism and ophthalmopathy. Findings and caveats of the study: Also found in blood were most expanded thyroid clonotypes above 0.001. Ophthalmopathy, which appeared later, was predicted by the model a median about 6 months before onset.

TCR beta CDR3 region amplification was performed from RNA transcripts. TCR CDR3 regions were first amplified by RT-PCR with HTBI primers. TCRdb re-called the multiplex PCR reads through MiXCR, storing one row per CDR3 protein. Counted here are about 280,000 distinct CDR3 sequences, about 25% occurring once; the ten biggest clones make up 25% to 30%. The chain combines TRBV29-1 with TRBJ2-7, with D perhaps matching TRBD1 or TRBD2 (5 bases each). This sequence was found in a man between 40 and 49 years old with Graves' hyperthyroidism that later progressed to Graves' ophthalmopathy. Sequenced material: blood. In DNA form, the CDR3 reads TGCAGCGTTGAGGGACCGGGCTCCTACGAGCAGTACTTC. Protein sequence: CSVEGPGSYEQYF.